This section outlines one T cell receptor beta chain sequence together with its context. Its antigen remains unidentified. Lesional scalp punch biopsies and peripheral blood came from alopecia areata patients. Both CD4+ and CD8+ T cells were separated by sorting PBMCs. The CDR3 is 16 amino acids. From germline, CDR1 is SGHRS and CDR2 YFSETQ. Deletions cut 5 bases from V and 0 bases from J, with 15 bases between. Investigators isolated RNA and reverse transcribed it into cDNA to act as the sequencing template. Only in-frame clones appear in the TCRdb table, and some are missing; sequencing was by immunoSEQ multiplex PCR. The sample carries about 23,000 clones, 50% to 55% recorded once. The sample comes from a study of CD8+ T cells in alopecia areata. Overall study results and limits: Whereas mice showed it more clearly, TCR sharing across patients was murkier, possibly because of HLA.

This clonotype was obtained from a human donor with alopecia areata. The chain joins TRBV5-1 to TRBJ2-1, with D perhaps TRBD1 (5 bases). The sample comprised NKG2D-high CD8+ T cells sorted from blood. The CDR3 loop is CASSGDRRSSYNEQFF. The CDR3 bases are TGCGCCAGCAGTGGCGACAGACGGAGCTCCTACAATGAGCAGTTCTTC.